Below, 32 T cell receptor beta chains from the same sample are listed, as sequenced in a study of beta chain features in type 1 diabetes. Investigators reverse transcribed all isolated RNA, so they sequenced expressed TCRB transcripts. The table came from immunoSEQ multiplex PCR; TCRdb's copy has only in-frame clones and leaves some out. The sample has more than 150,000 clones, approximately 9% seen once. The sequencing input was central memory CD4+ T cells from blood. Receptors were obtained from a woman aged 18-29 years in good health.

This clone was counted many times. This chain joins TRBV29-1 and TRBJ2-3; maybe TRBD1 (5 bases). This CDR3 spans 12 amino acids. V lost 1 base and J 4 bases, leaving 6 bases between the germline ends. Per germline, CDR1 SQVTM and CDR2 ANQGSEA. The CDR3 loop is CSVEGGADTQYF. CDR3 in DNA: TGCAGCGTTGAAGGGGGCGCAGATACGCAGTATTTT.

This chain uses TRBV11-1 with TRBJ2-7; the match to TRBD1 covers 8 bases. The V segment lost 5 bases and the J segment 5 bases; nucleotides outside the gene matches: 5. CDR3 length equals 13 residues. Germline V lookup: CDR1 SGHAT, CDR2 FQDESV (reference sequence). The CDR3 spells CASSPDRADEQYF. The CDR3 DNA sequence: TGTGCCAGCAGCCCGGACAGGGCGGACGAGCAGTACTTC.

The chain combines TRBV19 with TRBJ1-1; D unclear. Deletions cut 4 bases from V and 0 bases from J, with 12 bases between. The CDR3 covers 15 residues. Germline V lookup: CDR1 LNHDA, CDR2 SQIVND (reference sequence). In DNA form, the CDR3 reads TGTGCCAGTAGTAAGGCTCACGGGTTGAACACTGAAGCTTTCTTT. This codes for CASSKAHGLNTEAFF.

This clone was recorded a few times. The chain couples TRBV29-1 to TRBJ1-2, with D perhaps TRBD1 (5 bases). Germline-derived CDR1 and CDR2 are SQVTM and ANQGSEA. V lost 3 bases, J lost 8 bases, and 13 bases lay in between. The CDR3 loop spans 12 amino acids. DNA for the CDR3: TGCAGCGTTGAGGAGCAAAGGGGCGGCTACACCTTC. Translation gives CSVEEQRGGYTF.

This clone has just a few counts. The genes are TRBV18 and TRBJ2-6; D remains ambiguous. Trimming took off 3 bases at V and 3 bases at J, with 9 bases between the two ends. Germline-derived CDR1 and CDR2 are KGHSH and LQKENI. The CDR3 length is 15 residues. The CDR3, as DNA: TGTGCCAGCTCACCTCGAATTAGTGGGGCCAACGTCCTGACTTTC. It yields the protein CASSPRISGANVLTF.

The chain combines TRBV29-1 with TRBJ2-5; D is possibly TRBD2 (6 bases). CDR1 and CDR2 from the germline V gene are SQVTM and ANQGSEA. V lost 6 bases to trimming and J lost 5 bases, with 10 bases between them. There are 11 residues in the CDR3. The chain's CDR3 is CSVFRGETQYF. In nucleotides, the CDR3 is TGCAGCGTGTTCCGGGGGGAGACCCAGTACTTC.

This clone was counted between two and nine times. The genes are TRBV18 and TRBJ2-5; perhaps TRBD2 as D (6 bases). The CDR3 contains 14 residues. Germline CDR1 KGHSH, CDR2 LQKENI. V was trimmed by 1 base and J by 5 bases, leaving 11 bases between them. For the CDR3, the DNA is TGTGCCAGCTCACCACAGCGGAGGGCGGAGACCCAGTACTTC. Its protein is CASSPQRRAETQYF.

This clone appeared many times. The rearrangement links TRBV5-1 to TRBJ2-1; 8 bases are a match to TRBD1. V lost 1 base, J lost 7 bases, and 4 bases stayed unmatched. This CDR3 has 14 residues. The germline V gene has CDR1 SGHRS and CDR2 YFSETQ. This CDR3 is CASSLPQGANEQFF. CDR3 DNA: TGCGCCAGCAGCTTGCCGCAGGGGGCGAATGAGCAGTTCTTC.

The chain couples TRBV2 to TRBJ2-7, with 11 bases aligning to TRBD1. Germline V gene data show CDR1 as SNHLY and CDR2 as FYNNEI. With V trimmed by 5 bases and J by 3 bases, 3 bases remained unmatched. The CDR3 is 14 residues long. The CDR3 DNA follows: TGTGCCAGCAGTCGGGACAGGGGGGACTACGAGCAGTACTTC. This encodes CASSRDRGDYEQYF.

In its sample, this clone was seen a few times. The CDR3 DNA is TGTGCCAGCAGCTTAATGAACACTGAAGCTTTCTTT. It specifies CASSLMNTEAFF. The genes are TRBV9 and TRBJ1-1; D gene ambiguous. V dropped 4 bases and J dropped 0 bases, with 4 bases sitting between them. Germline CDR1 SGDLS, CDR2 YYNGEE. This CDR3 spans 12 amino acids. Full variable domain (remainder filled in from reference TRBV9 and TRBJ1-1): DSGVTQTPKHLITATGQRVTLRCSPRSGDLSVYWYQQSLDQGLQFLIQYYNGEERAKGNILERFSAQQFPDLHSELNLSSLELGDSALYFCASSLMNTEAFFGQGTRLTVV.

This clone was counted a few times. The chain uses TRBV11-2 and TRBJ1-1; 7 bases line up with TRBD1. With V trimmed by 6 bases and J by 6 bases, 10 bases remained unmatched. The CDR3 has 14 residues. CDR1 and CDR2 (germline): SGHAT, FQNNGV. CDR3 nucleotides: TGTGCCAGCAGATCCTCTACAGGGGCGGCTGAAGCTTTCTTT. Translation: CASRSSTGAAEAFF. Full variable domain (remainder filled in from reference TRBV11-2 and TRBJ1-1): EAGVAQSPRYKIIEKRQSVAFWCNPISGHATLYWYQQILGQGPKLLIQFQNNGVVDDSQLPKDRFSAERLKGVDSTLKIQPAKLEDSAVYLCASRSSTGAAEAFFGQGTRLTVV.

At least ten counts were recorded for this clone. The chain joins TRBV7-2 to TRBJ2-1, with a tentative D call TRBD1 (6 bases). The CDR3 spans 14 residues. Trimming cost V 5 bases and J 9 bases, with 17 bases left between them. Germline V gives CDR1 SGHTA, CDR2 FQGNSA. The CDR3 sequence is CASSPVQGLPEQFF. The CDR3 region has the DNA TGTGCCAGCAGCCCTGTGCAGGGGTTGCCTGAGCAGTTCTTC.

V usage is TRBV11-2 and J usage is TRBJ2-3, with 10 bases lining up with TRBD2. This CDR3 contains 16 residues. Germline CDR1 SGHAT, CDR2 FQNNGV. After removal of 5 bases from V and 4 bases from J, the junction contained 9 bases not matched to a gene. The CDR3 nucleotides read TGTGCCAGCAGCCTCGGTGGAGCGGGGGGGCCAGATACGCAGTATTTT. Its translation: CASSLGGAGGPDTQYF. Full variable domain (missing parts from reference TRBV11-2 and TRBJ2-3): EAGVAQSPRYKIIEKRQSVAFWCNPISGHATLYWYQQILGQGPKLLIQFQNNGVVDDSQLPKDRFSAERLKGVDSTLKIQPAKLEDSAVYLCASSLGGAGGPDTQYFGPGTRLTVL.

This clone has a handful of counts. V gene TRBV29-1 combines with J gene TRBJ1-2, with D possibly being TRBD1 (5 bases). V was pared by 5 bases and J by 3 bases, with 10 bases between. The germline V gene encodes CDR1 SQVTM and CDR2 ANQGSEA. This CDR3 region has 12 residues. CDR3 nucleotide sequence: TGCAGCGTTCAAGGACAAGACTATGGCTACACCTTC. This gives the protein CSVQGQDYGYTF.

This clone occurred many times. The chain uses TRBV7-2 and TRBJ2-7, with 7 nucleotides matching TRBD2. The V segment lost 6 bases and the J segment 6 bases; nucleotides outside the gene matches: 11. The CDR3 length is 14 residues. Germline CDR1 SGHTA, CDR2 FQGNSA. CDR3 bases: TGTGCCAGCAGAACTGGACTAGTGATTAGCGAGCAGTACTTC. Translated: CASRTGLVISEQYF.

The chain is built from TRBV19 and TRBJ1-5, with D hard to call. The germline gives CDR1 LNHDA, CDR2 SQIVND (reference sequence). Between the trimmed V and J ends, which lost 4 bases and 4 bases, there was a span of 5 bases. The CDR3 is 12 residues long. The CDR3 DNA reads TGTGCCAGTAGTAGGACTAATCAGCCCCAGCATTTT. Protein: CASSRTNQPQHF.

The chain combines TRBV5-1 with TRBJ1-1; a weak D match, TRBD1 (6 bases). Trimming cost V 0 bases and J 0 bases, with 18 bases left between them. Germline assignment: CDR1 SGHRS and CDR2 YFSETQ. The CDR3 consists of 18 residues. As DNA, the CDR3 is TGCGCCAGCAGCTTGGCGAGGGGGAGAATGAGCATGAACACTGAAGCTTTCTTT. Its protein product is CASSLARGRMSMNTEAFF.

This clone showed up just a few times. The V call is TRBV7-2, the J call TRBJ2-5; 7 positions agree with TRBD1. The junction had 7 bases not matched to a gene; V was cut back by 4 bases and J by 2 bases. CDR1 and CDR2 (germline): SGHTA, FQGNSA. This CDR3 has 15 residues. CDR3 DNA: TGTGCCAGCAGCTCATTTGGACAGGAGCAAGAGACCCAGTACTTC. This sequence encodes CASSSFGQEQETQYF.

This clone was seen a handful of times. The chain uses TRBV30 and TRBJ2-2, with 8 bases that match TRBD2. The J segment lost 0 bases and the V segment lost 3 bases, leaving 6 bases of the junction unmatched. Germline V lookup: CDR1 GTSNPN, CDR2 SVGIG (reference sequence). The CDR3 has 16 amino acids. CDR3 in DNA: TGTGCCTGGAGCATCCAACTAGCGGCGAACACCGGGGAGCTGTTTTTT. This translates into CAWSIQLAANTGELFF.

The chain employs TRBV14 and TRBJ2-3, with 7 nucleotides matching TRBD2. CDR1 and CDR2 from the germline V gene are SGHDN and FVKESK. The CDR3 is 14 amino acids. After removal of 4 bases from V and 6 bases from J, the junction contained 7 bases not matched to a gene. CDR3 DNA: TGTGCCAGCAGCCCCCAGCGGGATGGCGATACGCAGTATTTT. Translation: CASSPQRDGDTQYF.

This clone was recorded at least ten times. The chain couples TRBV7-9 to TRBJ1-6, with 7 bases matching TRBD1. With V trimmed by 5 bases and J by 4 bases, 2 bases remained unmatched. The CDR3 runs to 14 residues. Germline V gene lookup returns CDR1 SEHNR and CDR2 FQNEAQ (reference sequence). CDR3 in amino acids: CASSLTGYNSPLHF. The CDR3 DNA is TGTGCCAGCAGCCTGACAGGGTATAATTCACCCCTCCACTTT.

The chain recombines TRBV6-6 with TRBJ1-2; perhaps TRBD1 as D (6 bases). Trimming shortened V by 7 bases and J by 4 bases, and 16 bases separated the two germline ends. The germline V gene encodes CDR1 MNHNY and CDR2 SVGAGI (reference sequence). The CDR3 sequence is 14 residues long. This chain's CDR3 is CASISEPQGYGYTF. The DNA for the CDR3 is TGTGCCAGCATCTCCGAGCCACAGGGCTATGGCTACACCTTC.

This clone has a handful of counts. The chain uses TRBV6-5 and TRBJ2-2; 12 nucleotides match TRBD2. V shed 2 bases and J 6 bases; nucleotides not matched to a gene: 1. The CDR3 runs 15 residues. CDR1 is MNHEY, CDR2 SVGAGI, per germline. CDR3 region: CASSYGLAGPGELFF. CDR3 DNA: TGTGCCAGCAGTTACGGACTAGCGGGGCCCGGGGAGCTGTTTTTT.

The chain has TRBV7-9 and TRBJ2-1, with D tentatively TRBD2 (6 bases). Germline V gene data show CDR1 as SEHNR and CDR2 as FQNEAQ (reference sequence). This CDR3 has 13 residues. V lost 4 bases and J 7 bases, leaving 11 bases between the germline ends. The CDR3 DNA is TGTGCCAGCAGCTCGGCCGCGGGGAATGAGCAGTTCTTC. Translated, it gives CASSSAAGNEQFF.

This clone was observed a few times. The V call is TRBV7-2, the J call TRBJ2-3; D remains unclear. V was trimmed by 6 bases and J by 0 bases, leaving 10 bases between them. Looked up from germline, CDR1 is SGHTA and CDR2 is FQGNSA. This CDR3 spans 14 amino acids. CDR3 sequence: CASSPLPSTDTQYF. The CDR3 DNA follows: TGTGCCAGCAGTCCTCTACCCAGCACAGATACGCAGTATTTT.

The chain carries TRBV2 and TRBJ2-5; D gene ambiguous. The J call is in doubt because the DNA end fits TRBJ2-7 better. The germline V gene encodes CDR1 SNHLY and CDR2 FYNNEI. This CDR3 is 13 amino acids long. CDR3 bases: TGTGCCAGCAAGTCCACGTTTCTAGGCGAGCAGTACTTC. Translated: CASKSTFLGEQYF.

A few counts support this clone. The CDR3 sequence: CASSFYSGNTEAFF. In DNA, the CDR3 is TGTGCCAGCAGCTTTTACTCCGGGAACACTGAAGCTTTCTTT. This chain connects TRBV11-2 to TRBJ1-1; D call uncertain. Germline CDR1 SGHAT, CDR2 FQNNGV. Trimming took off 3 bases at V and 1 base at J, with 9 bases between the two ends. The CDR3 consists of 14 residues. Complete variable domain (other parts from reference TRBV11-2 and TRBJ1-1): EAGVAQSPRYKIIEKRQSVAFWCNPISGHATLYWYQQILGQGPKLLIQFQNNGVVDDSQLPKDRFSAERLKGVDSTLKIQPAKLEDSAVYLCASSFYSGNTEAFFGQGTRLTVV.

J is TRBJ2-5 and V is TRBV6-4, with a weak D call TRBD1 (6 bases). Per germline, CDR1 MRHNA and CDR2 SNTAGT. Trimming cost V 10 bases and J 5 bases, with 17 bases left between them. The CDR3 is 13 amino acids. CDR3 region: CATSRGLGETQYF. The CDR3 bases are TGTGCCACCTCCAGGGGATTGGGGGAGACCCAGTACTTC.

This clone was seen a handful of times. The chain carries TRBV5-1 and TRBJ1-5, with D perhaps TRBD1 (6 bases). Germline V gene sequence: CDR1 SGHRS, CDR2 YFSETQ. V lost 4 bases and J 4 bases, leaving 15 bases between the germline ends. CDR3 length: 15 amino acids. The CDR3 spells CASSRTGGGNQPQHF. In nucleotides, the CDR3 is TGCGCCAGCAGCCGGACGGGGGGCGGGAATCAGCCCCAGCATTTT.

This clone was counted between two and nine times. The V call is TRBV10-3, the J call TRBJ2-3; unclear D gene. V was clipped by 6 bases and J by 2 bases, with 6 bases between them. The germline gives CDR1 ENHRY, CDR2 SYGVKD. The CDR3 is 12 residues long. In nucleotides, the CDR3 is TGTGCCATCAGGGCCGTCACAGATACGCAGTATTTT. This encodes CAIRAVTDTQYF.

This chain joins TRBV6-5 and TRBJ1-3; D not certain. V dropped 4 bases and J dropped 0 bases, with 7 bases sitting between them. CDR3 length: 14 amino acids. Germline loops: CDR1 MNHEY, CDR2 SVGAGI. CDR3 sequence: CASSFAVSGNTIYF. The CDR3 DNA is TGTGCCAGCAGTTTTGCGGTCTCTGGAAACACCATATATTTT.

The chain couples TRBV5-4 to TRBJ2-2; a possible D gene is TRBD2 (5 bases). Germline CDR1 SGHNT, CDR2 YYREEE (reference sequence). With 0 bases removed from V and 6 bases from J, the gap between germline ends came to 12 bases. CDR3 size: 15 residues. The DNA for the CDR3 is TGTGCCAGCAGCTTGGCCGTAGGAGGACCCGGGGAGCTGTTTTTT. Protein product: CASSLAVGGPGELFF.